A selection of T cell receptor beta chains follows, all from one sample in a study of CXCR3-negative and CXCR3-positive naive CD8 T cells. TCRdb re-called the 5' RACE reads; one entry per CDR3 protein, DNA not given. The table for this sample gives about 85,000 distinct CDR3 sequences. The source material was naive CXCR3+ CD8+ T cells from blood. The origin of the receptors is a human donor in good health. Some clones in this sample may be carry-over from other donors' samples. Both conserved end residues are part of each CDR3. Fields, in order: J gene, V gene, CDR3 protein.

J gene: TRBJ2-5; V gene: TRBV6-2/TRBV6-3; CDR3 protein: CASSDLAGVRLKETQYF
J gene: TRBJ2-3; V gene: TRBV28; CDR3 protein: CASSLLATDTQYF
J gene: TRBJ1-1; V gene: TRBV5-1; CDR3 protein: CASSLEWRGLMNTEAFF
J gene: TRBJ2-2; V gene: TRBV29-1; CDR3 protein: CSVEGETGDGELFF
J gene: TRBJ1-1; V gene: TRBV4-3; CDR3 protein: CASSQDRWEPNTEAFF
J gene: TRBJ2-3; V gene: TRBV29-1; CDR3 protein: CSVDRPFTSTDTQYF
J gene: TRBJ1-1; V gene: TRBV4-1; CDR3 protein: CASSHWTGPGYAEAFF
J gene: TRBJ2-3; V gene: TRBV12-3/TRBV12-4; CDR3 protein: CASSFVPPPTDTQYF
J gene: TRBJ2-2; V gene: TRBV10-3; CDR3 protein: CATGPGFEAGELFF
J gene: TRBJ2-5; V gene: TRBV20-1; CDR3 protein: CSAPQVDPRETQYF
J gene: TRBJ1-3; V gene: TRBV12-3/TRBV12-4; CDR3 protein: CASKGEYSGNTIYF
J gene: TRBJ2-1; V gene: TRBV29-1; CDR3 protein: CSVPTSGRAGEQFF
J gene: TRBJ2-4; V gene: TRBV5-1; CDR3 protein: CASSLTVAKNIQYF
J gene: TRBJ1-4; V gene: TRBV28; CDR3 protein: CASSFAPRELFF
J gene: TRBJ2-1; V gene: TRBV12-3/TRBV12-4; CDR3 protein: CASSGLAGGIYNEQFF
J gene: TRBJ1-2; V gene: TRBV25-1; CDR3 protein: CASSEYFLDRGRGYTF
J gene: TRBJ2-7; V gene: TRBV28; CDR3 protein: CASSFRGGGNYEQYF